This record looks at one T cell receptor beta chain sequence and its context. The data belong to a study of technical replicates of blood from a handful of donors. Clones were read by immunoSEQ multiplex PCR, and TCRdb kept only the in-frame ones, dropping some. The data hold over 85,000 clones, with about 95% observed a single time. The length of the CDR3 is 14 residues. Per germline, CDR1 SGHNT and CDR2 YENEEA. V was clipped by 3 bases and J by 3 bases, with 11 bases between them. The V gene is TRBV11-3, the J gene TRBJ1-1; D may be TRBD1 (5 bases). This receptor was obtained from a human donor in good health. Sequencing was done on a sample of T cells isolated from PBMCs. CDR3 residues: CASSFGGTDTEAFF. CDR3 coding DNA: TGTGCCAGCAGCTTTGGGGGGACGGACACTGAAGCTTTCTTT.